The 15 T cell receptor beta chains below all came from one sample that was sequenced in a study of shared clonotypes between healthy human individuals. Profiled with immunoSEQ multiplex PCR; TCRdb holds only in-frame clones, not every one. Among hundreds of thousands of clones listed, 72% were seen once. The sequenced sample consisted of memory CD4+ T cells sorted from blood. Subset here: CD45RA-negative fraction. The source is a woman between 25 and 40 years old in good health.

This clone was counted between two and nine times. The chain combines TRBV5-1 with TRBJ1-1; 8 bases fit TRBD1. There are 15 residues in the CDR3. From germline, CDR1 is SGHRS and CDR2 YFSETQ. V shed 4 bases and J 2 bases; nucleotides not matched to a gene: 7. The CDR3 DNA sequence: TGCGCCAGCAGCCGCGCGACAGGGGTCAACACTGAAGCTTTCTTT. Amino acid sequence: CASSRATGVNTEAFF.

CDR3 bases: TGTGCCACTGGACAGGGGGAGTCTGAAGCTTTCTTT. Translated: CATGQGESEAFF. The rearrangement joins TRBV19 to TRBJ1-1, with 10 bases lining up with TRBD1. The CDR3 has 12 amino acids. J was trimmed by 6 bases and V by 10 bases; bases with no gene match: 5. Germline V gene data show CDR1 as LNHDA and CDR2 as SQIVND (reference sequence).

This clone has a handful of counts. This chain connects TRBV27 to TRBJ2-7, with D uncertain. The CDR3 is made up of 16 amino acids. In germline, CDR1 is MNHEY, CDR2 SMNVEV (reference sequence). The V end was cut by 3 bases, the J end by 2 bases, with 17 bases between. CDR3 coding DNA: TGTGCCAGCAGTTTTTGGGCAGATGTAAGGCCCTACGAGCAGTACTTC. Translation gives CASSFWADVRPYEQYF.

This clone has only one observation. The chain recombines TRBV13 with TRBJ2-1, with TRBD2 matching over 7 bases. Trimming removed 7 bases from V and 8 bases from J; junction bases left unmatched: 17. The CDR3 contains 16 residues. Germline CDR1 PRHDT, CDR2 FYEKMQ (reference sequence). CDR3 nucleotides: TGTGCCAGCAACAAACTAGCGCTTTCGGGAGACCATGAGCAGTTCTTC. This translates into CASNKLALSGDHEQFF.

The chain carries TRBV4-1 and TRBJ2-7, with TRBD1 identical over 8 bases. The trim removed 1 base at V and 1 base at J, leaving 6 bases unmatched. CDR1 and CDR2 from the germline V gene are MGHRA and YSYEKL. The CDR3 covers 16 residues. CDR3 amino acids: CASSQAAGQASYEQYF. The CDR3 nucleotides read TGCGCCAGCAGCCAAGCTGCGGGACAGGCGTCCTACGAGCAGTACTTC.

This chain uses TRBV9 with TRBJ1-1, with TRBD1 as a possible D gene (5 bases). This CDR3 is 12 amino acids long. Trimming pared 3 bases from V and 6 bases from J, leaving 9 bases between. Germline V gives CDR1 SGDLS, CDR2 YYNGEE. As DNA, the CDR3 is TGTGCCAGCAGCGCGCAGGGTTCTGAAGCTTTCTTT. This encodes CASSAQGSEAFF.

The CDR3 DNA reads as TGCAGCGTAGGAGGGACCGCCGCACACTCCTACGAGCAGTACTTC. This codes for CSVGGTAAHSYEQYF. The V gene is TRBV29-1, the J gene TRBJ2-7; perhaps TRBD2 as D (6 bases). With 6 bases removed from V and 0 bases from J, the gap between germline ends came to 18 bases. This CDR3 has 15 residues. From germline, CDR1 is SQVTM and CDR2 ANQGSEA.

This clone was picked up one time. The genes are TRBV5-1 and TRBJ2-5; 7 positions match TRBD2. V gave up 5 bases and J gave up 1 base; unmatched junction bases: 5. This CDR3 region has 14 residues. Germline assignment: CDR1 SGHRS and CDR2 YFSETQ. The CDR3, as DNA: TGCGCCAGCAGTTTCGGGGGGACCCAAGAGACCCAGTACTTC. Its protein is CASSFGGTQETQYF.

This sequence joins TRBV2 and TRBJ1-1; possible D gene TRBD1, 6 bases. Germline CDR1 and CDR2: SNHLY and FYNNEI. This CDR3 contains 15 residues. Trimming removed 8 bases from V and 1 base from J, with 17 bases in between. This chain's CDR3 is CASRPRGGQNTEAFF. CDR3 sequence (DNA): TGTGCCAGCCGGCCTAGGGGGGGTCAGAACACTGAAGCTTTCTTT.

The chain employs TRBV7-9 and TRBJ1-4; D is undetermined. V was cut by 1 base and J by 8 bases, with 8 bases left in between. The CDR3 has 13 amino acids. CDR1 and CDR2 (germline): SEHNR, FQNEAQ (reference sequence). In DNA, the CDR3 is TGTGCCAGCAGCTTAGAAGGTGGGGAAAAACTGTTTTTT. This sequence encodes CASSLEGGEKLFF.

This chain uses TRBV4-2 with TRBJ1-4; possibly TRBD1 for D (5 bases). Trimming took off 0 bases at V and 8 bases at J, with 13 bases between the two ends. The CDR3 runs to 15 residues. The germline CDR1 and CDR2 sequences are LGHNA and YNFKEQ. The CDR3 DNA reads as TGTGCCAGCAGCCAAGATCTTGGCAGGGAGGAAAAACTGTTTTTT. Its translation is CASSQDLGREEKLFF.

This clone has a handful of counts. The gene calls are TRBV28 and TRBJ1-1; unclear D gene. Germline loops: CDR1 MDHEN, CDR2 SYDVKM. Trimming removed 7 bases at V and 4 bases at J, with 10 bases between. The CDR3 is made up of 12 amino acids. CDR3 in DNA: TGTGCCAGCACTAAGGTGACCACTGAAGCTTTCTTT. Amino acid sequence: CASTKVTTEAFF.

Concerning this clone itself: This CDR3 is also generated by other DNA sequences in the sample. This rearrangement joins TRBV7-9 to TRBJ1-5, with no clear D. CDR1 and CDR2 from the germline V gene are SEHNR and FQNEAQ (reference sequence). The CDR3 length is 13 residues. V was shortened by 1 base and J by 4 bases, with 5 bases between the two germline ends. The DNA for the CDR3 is TGTGCCAGCAGCTTAGAGTTTAATCAGCCCCAGCATTTT. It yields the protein CASSLEFNQPQHF.

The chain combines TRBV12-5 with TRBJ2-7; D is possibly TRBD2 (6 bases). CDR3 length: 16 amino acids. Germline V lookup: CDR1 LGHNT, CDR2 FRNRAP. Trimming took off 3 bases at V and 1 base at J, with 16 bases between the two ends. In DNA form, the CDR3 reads TGTGCTAGTGGTTTTCCCGGCGGGGACCAGTCCTACGAGCAGTACTTC. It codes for CASGFPGGDQSYEQYF.

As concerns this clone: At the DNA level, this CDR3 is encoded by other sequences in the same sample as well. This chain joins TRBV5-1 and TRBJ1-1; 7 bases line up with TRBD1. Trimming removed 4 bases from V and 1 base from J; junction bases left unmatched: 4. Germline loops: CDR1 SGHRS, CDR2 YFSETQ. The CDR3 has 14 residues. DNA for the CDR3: TGCGCCAGCAGCGAGGGGACAGAGAACACTGAAGCTTTCTTT. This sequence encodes CASSEGTENTEAFF.